Listed below are T cell receptor beta chains from one sample, sequenced in a study of T cell changes during pregnancy in multiple sclerosis. The protocol was immunoSEQ multiplex PCR, while the TCRdb copy is restricted to in-frame clones and leaves out a portion. The profile covers 45,000 to 55,000 clones, with 92% appearing a single time and roughly 0.59% taken by the ten largest. The sample consisted of CD4+ T cells from peripheral blood mononuclear cells, taken after pregnancy. The receptor set was obtained from a female donor with multiple sclerosis, enrolled in a pregnancy study. Both conserved end residues are trimmed from each CDR3.

V gene	J gene	CDR3 protein
TRBV7-6	TRBJ2-7	ASSLERSQGENEQY
TRBV18	TRBJ2-7	ASSPLAGVGYEQY
TRBV15	TRBJ1-3	ATSRDGGGAGNTIY
TRBV27	TRBJ2-7	ASSLTSGSVYEQY
TRBV19	TRBJ2-5	ASGQLHQEAQY
TRBV5-4	TRBJ2-3	ASSVPTGTDTQY
TRBV6-1	TRBJ2-6	ASSEWSQGRANVLT
TRBV7-8	TRBJ2-7	ASSLAGGASEQY
TRBV19	TRBJ1-5	ASSIFLTGGGEPQH
TRBV19	TRBJ2-6	ASTQGSAGGANVLT
TRBV4-2	TRBJ2-5	ASSAAAGVQETQY
TRBV7-8	TRBJ1-1	ASSPHRGSTEAF
TRBV5-5	TRBJ2-3	ASSLDGRSTDTQY
TRBV30	TRBJ2-3	AWRGHPHGTDTQY
TRBV6-1	TRBJ2-1	ASSESGLADNEQF
TRBV29-1	TRBJ2-1	SVEARDHYNEQF
TRBV6-5	TRBJ2-1	ASRLAEGGEQF
TRBV19	TRBJ2-1	ASRPTLGGGLRF
TRBV5-1	TRBJ1-2	ASRWDSQLYGYT
TRBV7-9	TRBJ1-5	ASSFGSSNQPQH